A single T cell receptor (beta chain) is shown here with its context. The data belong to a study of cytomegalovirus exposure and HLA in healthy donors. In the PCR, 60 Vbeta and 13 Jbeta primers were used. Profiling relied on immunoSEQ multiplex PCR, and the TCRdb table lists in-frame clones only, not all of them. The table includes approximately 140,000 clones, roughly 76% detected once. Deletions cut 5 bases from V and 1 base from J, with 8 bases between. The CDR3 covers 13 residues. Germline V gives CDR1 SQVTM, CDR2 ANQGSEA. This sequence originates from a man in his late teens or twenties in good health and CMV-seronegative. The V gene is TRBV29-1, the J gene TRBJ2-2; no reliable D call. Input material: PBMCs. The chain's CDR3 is CSVWQKNTGELFF. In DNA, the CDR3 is TGCAGCGTTTGGCAGAAGAACACCGGGGAGCTGTTTTTT.